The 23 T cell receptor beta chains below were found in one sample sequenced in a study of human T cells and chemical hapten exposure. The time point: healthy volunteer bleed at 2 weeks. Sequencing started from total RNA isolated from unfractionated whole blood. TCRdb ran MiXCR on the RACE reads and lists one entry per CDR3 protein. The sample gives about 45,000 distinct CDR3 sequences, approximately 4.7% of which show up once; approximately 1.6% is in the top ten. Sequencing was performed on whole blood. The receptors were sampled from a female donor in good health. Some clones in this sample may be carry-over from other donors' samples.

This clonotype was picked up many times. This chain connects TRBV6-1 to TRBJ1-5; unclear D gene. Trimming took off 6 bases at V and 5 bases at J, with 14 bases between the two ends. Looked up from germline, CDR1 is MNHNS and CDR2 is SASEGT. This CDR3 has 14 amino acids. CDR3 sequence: CASRLGWLDQPQHF. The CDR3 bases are TGTGCCAGCAGATTGGGGTGGCTGGATCAGCCCCAGCATTTT.

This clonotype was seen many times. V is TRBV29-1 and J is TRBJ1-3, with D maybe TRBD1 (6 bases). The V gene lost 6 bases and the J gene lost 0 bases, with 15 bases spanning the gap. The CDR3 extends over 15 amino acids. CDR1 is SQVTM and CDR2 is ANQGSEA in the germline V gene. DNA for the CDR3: TGCAGCGTCATGACAGGTTCTAACTCTGGAAACACCATATATTTT. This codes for CSVMTGSNSGNTIYF.

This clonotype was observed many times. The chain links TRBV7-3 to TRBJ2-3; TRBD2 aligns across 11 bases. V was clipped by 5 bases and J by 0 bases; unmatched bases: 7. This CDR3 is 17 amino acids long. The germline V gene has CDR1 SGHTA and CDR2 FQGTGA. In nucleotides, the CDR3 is TGTGCCAGCAGCCCGACCCGACTAGCGGGGAGCACAGATACGCAGTATTTT. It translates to CASSPTRLAGSTDTQYF.

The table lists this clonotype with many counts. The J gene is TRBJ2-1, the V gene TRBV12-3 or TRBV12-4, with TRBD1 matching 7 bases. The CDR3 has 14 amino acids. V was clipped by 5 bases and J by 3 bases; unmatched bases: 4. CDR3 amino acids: CASSPRQGYNEQFF. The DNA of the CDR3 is TGTGCCAGCAGTCCTAGACAGGGCTACAATGAGCAGTTCTTC.

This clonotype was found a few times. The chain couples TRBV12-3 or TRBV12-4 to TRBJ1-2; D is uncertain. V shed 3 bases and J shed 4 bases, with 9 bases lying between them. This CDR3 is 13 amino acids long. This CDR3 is CASSFRITYGYTF. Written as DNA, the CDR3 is TGTGCCAGCAGTTTCCGGATAACCTATGGCTACACCTTC.

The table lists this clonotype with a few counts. The DNA for the CDR3 is TGTGCCAGCAGCTTATCGGCAGGTGCTCAGCCCCAGCATTTT. Translating gives CASSLSAGAQPQHF. The rearrangement links TRBV13 to TRBJ1-5; D uncertain. The CDR3 is made up of 14 amino acids. CDR1 PRHDT and CDR2 FYEKMQ come from the germline V gene (reference sequence). Trimming stripped 2 bases from V and 6 bases from J, with 11 bases between.

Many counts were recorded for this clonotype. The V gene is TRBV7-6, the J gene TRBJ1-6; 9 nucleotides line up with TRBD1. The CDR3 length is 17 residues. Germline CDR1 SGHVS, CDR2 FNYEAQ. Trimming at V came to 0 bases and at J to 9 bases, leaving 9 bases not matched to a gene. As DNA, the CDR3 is TGTGCCAGCAGCTTAGCCCACAAGACAGGGGGGAGTTCACCCCTCCACTTT. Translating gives CASSLAHKTGGSSPLHF.

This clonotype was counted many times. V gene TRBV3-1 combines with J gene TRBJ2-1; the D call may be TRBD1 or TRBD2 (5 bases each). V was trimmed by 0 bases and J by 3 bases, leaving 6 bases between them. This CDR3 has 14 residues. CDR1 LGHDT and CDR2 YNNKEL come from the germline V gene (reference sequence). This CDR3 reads CASSQDGGYNEQFF. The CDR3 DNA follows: TGTGCCAGCAGCCAAGATGGGGGCTACAATGAGCAGTTCTTC.

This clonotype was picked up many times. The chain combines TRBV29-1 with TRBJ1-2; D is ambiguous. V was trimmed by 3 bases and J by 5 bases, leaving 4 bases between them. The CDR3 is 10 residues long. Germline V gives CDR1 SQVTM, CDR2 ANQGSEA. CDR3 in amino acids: CSVEFYGYTF. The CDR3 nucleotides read TGCAGCGTTGAGTTTTATGGCTACACCTTC.

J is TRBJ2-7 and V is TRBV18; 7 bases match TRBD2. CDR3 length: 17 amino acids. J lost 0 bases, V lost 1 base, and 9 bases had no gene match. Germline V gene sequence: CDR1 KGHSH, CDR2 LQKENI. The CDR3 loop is CASSPRGGPQSSYEQYF. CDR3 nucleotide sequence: TGTGCCAGCTCACCACGGGGGGGACCCCAAAGCTCCTACGAGCAGTACTTC.

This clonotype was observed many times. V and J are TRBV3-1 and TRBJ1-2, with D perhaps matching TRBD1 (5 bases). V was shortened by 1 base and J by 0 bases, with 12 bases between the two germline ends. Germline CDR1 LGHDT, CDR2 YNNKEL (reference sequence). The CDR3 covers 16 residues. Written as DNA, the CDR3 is TGTGCCAGCAGCCAAGCGCGGAGGGACCCTAACTATGGCTACACCTTC. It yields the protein CASSQARRDPNYGYTF.

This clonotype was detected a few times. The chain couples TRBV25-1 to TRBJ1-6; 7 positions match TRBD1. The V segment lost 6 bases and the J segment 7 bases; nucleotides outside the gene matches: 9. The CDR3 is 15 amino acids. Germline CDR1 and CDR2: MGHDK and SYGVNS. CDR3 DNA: TGTGCCAGCAGGGAAACGGGACAGAGAAATTCACCCCTCCACTTT. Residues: CASRETGQRNSPLHF.

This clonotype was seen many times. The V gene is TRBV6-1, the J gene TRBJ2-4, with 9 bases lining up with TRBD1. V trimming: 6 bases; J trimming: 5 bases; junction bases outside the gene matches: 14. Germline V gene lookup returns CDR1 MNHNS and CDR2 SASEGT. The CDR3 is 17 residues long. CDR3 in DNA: TGTGCCAGCAGGGGACAGGGCCGATGGCTGACGCAAAACATTCAGTACTTC. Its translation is CASRGQGRWLTQNIQYF.

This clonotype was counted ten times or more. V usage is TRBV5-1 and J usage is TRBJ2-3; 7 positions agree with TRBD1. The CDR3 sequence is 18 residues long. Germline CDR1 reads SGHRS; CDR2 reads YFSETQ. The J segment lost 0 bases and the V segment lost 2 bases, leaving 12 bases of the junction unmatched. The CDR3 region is CASSFTTDRASSTDTQYF. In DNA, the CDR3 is TGCGCCAGCAGCTTTACCACCGACAGGGCGTCTAGCACAGATACGCAGTATTTT. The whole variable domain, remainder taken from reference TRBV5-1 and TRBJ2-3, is KAGVTQTPRYLIKTRGQQVTLSCSPISGHRSVSWYQQTPGQGLQFLFEYFSETQRNKGNFPGRFSGRQFSNSRSEMNVSTLELGDSALYLCASSFTTDRASSTDTQYFGPGTRLTVL.

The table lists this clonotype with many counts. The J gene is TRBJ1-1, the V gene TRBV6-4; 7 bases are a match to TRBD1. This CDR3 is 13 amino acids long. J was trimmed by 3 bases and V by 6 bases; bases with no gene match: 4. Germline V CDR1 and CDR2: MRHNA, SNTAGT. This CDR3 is CASSVDRDTEAFF. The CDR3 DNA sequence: TGTGCCAGCAGCGTCGACAGGGACACTGAAGCTTTCTTT.

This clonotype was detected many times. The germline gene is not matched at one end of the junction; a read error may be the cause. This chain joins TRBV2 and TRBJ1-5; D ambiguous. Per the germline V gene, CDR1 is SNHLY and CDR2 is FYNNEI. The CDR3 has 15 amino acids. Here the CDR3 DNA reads TGTGCAAGCACCTCCCTAGGTGATAGCAATCAGCCCCAGCATTTT. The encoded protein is CASTSLGDSNQPQHF.

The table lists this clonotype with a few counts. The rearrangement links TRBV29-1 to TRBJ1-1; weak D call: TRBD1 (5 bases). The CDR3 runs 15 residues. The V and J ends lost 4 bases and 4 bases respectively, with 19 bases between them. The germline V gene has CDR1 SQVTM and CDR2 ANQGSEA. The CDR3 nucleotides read TGCAGCGTTGTACCGGGACTCCGATCGGGCACTGAAGCTTTCTTT. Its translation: CSVVPGLRSGTEAFF.

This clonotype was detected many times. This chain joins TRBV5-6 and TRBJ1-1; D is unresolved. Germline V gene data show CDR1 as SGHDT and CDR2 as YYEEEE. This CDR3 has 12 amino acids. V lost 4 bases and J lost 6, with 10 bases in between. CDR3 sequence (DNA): TGTGCCAGCAGCCGTGGACGTCCTGAAGCTTTCTTT. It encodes CASSRGRPEAFF.

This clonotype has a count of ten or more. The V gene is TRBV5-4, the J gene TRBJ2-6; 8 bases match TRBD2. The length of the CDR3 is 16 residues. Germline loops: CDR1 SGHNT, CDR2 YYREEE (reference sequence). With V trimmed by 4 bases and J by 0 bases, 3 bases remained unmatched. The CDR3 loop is CASSTGGASGANVLTF. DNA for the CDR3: TGTGCCAGCAGCACGGGGGGGGCCTCTGGGGCCAACGTCCTGACTTTC.

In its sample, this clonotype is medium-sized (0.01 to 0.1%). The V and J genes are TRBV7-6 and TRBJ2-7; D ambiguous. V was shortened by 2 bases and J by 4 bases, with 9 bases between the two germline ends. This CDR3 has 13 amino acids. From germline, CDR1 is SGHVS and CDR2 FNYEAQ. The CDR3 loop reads CASSLSRQYEQYF. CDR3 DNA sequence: TGTGCCAGCAGCTTATCCCGGCAGTACGAGCAGTACTTC.

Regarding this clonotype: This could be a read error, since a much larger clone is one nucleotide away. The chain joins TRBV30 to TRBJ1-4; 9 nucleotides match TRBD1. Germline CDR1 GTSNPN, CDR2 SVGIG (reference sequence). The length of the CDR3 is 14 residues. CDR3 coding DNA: TGTACCTGGAATTACAGGGGGCAGGGTGAAAAACTGTTTTTT. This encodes CTWNYRGQGEKLFF.

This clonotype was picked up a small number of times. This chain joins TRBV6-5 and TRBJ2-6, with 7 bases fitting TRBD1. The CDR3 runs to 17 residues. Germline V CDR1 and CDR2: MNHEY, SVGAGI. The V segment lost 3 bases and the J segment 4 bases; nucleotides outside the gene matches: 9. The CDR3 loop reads CASSYSPTGFGANVLTF. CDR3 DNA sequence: TGTGCCAGCAGTTATTCCCCGACAGGGTTCGGGGCCAACGTCCTGACTTTC.

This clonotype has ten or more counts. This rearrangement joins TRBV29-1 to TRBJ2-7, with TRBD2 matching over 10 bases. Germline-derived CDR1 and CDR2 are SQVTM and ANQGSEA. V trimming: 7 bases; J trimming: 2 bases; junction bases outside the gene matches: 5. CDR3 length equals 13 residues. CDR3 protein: CSADTSGAYEQYF. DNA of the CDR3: TGCAGCGCCGATACTAGCGGGGCCTACGAGCAGTACTTC.